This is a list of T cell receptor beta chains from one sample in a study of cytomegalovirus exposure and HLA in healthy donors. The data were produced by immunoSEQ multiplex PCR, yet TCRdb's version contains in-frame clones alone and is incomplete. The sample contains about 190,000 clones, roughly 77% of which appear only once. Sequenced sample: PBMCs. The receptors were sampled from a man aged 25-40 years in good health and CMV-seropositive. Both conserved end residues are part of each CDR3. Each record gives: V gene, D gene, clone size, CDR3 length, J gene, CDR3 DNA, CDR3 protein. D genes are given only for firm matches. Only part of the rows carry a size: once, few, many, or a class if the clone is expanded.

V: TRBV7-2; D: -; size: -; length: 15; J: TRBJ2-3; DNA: TGTGCCAGCAGCTTAGCCAGTGGACTGGCGGATACGCAGTATTTT; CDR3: CASSLASGLADTQYF
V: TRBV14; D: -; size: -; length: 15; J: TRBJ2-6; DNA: TGTGCCAGCAACTCGGGTTCCTCTGGGGCCAACGTCCTGACTTTC; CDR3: CASNSGSSGANVLTF
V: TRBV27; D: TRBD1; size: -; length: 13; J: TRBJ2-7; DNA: TGTGCCAGCAGTCTCGGGACAGCCTACGAGCAGTACTTC; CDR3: CASSLGTAYEQYF
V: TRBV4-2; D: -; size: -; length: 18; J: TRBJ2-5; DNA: TGTGCCAGCAGCCGGCGACTAACTGGGGGGGCCGGGGAAGAGACCCAGTACTTC; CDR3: CASSRRLTGGAGEETQYF
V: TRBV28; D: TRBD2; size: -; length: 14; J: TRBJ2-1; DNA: TGTGCCAGCAGTCTGCCAGCGGGAGGCATTGAGCAGTTCTTC; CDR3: CASSLPAGGIEQFF
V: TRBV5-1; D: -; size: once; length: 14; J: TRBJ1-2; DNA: TGCGCCAGCAGCACAGGAACAGGGTACTATGGCTACACCTTC; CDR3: CASSTGTGYYGYTF
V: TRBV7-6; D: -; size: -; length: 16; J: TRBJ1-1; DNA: TGTGCCAGCAGCCCTCACGGCCAGGTCCCCTCTAATGAAGCTTTCTTT; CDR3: CASSPHGQVPSNEAFF
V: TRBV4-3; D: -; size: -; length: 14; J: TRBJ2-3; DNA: TGCGCCAGCAGCCAACGGGAGCACACAGATACGCAGTATTTT; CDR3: CASSQREHTDTQYF
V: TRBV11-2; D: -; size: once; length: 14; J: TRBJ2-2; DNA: TGTGCCAGCAGCTTTGCCGGGAACACCGGGGAGCTGTTTTTT; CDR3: CASSFAGNTGELFF
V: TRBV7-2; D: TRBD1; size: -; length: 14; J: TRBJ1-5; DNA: TGTGCCAGCAGGCCAGGGGGCCAAAGTCAGCCCCAGCATTTT; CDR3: CASRPGGQSQPQHF
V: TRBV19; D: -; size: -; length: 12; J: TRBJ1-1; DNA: TGTGCCAGTAGTCCTAGGGCGGGGGAAGCTTTCTTT; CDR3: CASSPRAGEAFF
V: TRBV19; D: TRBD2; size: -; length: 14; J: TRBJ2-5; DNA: TGTGCCAGTAGTATACCGGGGGGCCAAGAGACCCAGTACTTC; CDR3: CASSIPGGQETQYF
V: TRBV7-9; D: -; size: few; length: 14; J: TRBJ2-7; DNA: TGTGCCAGCAGCTTAGCGGGAGGTTCCTACGAGCAGTACTTC; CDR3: CASSLAGGSYEQYF
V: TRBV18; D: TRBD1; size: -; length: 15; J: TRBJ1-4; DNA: TGTGCCAGCTCCCCCCCGGGACAGGGGGCGGGAAAACTGTTTTTT; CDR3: CASSPPGQGAGKLFF
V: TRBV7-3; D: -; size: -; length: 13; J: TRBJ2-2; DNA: TGTGCCAGCAGACTAGGGCCCACCGGGGAGCTGTTTTTT; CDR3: CASRLGPTGELFF
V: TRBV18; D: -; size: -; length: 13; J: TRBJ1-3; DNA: TGTGCCAGCTCAAAAGGGGCTGGAAACACCATATATTTT; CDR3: CASSKGAGNTIYF
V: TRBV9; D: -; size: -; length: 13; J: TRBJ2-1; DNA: TGTGCCAGCAGCTTCGGAAGGGGCAATGAGCAGTTCTTC; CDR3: CASSFGRGNEQFF
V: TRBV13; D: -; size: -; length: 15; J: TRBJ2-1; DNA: TGTGCCAGCAGCGCACCTTGGACAGAATACAATGAGCAGTTCTTC; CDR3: CASSAPWTEYNEQFF
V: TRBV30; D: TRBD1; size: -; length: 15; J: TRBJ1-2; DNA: TGTGCCTGGACTAGAGACGGGACAGGAGGCTATGGCTACACCTTC; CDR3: CAWTRDGTGGYGYTF
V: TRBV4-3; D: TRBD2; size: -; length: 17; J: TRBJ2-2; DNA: TGCGCCAGCAGCCAAGTTGGAGCGGGAGGGGGGACCGGGGAGCTGTTTTTT; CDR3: CASSQVGAGGGTGELFF
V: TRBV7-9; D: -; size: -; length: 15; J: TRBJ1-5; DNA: TGTGCCAGCAGCCCTGGCGGTTATAGCAATCAGCCCCAGCATTTT; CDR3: CASSPGGYSNQPQHF
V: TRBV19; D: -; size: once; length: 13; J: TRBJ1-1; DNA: TGTGCCAGTAGTATTGAGGGAGCCCCTGAAGCTTTCTTT; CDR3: CASSIEGAPEAFF
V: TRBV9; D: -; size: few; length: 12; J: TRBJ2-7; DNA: TGTGCCAGCAGCTCCTCCCCCCTCGAGCAGTACTTC; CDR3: CASSSSPLEQYF
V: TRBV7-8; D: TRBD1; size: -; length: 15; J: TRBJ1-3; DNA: TGTGCCAGCAGCTCGACGCCGGACAGGGGAAACACCATATATTTT; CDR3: CASSSTPDRGNTIYF
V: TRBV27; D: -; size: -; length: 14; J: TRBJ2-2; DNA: TGTGCCACCCTAGGACAGGGAGGGACCGGGGAGCTGTTTTTT; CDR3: CATLGQGGTGELFF
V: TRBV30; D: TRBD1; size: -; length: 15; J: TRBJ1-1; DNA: TGTGCCTGGAGTCCTCGACAGGGGGCAAGCACTGAAGCTTTCTTT; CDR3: CAWSPRQGASTEAFF
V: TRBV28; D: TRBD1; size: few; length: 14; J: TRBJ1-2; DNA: TGTGCCAGCAGTCCCTTGGACAGGGTGAACGGCTACACCTTC; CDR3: CASSPLDRVNGYTF
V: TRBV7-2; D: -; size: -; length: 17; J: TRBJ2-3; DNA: TGTGCCAGCAGCTTGGGTCACAGGGGGGGAGACACAGATACGCAGTATTTT; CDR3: CASSLGHRGGDTDTQYF
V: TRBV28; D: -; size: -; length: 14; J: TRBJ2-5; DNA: TGTGCCAGCAGGACAGCCTCAATCTGGGAGACCCAGTACTTC; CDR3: CASRTASIWETQYF
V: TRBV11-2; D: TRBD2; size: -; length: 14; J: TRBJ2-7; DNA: TGTGCCAGCAGCACTAGCGGGAGGCCCTACGAGCAGTACTTC; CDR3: CASSTSGRPYEQYF
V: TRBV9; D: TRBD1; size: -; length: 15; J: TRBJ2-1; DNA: TGTGCCAGCAGCGTAGGCCAGGGGGATTACAATGAGCAGTTCTTC; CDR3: CASSVGQGDYNEQFF
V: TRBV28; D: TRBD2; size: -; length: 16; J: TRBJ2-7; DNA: TGTGCCAGCAGCACAAAGTGGGGACTAGCGAACTACGAGCAGTACTTC; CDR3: CASSTKWGLANYEQYF
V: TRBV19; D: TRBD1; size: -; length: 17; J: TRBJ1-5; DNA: TGTGCCAGTAGTAACCGACAGGGGGCAGTCCGCAATCAGCCCCAGCATTTT; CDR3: CASSNRQGAVRNQPQHF
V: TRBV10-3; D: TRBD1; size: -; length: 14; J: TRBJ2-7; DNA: TGTGCCATCAGGCTTGGACAGGGGATCGACGAGCAGTACTTC; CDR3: CAIRLGQGIDEQYF
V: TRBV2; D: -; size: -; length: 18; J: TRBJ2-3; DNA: TGTGCCAGCAGTGAAGCCAGGAGGTGGGCAGCTAGCACAGATACGCAGTATTTT; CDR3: CASSEARRWAASTDTQYF
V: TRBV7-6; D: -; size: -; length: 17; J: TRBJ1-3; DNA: TGTGCCAGCAGTGGGGGGTCAGGTTATAGGACTGGAAACACCATATATTTT; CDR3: CASSGGSGYRTGNTIYF
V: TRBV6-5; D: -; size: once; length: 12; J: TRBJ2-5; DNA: TGTGCCAGCAGTTCTCCACCGGGGACCCAGTACTTC; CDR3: CASSSPPGTQYF
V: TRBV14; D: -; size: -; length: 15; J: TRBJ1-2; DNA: TGTGCCAGCAGCCAAGACTTTGCGGGAGTAGGTGGCTACACCTTC; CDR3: CASSQDFAGVGGYTF
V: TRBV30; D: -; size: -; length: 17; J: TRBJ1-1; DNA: TGTGCCTGGAGTGTACCTGGAGGGGCGGGTAGGACTACTGAAGCTTTCTTT; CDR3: CAWSVPGGAGRTTEAFF
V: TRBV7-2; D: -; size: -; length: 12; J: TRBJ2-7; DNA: TGTGCCAGCAGCTCCCAGGGTTACGAGCAGTACTTC; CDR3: CASSSQGYEQYF
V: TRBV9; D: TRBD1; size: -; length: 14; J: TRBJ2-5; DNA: TGTGCCAGCAGCGTCACATCAGGGGGCGAGACCCAGTACTTC; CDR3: CASSVTSGGETQYF